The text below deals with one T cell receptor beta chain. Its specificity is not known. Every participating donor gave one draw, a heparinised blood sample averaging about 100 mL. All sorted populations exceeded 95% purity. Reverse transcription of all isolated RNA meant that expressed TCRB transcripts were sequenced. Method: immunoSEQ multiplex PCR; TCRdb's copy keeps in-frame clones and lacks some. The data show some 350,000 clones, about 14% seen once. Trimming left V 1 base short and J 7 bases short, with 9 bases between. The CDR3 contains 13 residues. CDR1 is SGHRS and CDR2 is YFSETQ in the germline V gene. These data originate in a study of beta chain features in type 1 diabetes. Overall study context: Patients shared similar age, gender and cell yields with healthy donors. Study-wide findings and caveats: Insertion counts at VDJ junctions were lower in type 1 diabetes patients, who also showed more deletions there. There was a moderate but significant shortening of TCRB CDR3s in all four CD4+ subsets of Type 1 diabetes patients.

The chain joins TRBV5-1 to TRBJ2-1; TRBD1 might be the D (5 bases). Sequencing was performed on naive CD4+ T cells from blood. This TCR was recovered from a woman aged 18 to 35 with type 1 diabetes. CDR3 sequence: CASSLTGPNEQFF. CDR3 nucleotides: TGCGCCAGCAGCTTGACAGGCCCGAATGAGCAGTTCTTC.